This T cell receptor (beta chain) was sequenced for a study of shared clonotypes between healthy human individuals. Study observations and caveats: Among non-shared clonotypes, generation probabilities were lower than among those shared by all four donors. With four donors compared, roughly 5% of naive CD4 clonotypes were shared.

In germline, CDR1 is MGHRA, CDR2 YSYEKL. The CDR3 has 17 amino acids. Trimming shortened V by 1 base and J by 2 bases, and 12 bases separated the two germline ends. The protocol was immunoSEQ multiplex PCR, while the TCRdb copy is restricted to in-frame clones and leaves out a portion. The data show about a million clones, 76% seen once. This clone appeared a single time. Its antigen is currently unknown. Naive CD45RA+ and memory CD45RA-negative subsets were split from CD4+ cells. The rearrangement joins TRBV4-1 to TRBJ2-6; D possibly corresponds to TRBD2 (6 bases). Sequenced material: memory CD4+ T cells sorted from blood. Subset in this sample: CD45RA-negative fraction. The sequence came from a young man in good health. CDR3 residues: CASSQGGGATGANVLTF. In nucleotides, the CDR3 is TGCGCCAGCAGCCAAGGGGGCGGGGCAACTGGGGCCAACGTCCTGACTTTC.